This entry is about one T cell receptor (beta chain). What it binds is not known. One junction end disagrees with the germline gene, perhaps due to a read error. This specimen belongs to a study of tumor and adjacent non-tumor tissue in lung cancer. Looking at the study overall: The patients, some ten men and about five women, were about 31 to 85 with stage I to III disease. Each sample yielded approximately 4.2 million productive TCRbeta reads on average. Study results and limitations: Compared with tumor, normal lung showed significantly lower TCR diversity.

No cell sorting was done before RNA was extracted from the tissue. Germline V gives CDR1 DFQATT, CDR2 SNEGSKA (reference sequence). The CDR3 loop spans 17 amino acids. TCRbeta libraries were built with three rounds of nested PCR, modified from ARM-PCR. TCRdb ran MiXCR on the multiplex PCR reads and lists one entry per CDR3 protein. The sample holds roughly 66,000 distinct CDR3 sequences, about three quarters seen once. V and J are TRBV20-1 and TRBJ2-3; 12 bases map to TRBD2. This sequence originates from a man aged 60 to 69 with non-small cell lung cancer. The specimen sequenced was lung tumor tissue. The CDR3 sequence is CSARSLAGGGVTDTQFF. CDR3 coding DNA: TGCAGTGCTAGGAGTCTAGCGGGAGGGGGGGTCACAGATACGCAGTTTTTT.